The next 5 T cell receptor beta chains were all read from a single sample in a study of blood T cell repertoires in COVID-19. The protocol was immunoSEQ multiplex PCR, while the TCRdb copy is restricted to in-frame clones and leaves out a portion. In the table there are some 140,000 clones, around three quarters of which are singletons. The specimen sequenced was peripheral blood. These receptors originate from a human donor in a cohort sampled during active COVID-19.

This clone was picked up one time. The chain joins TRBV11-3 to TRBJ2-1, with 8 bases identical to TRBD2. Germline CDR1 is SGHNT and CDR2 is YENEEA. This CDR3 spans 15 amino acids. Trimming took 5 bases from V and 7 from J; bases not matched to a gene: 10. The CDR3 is CASSPRRGGLNEQFF. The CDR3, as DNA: TGTGCCAGCAGCCCGAGACGGGGGGGCCTGAATGAGCAGTTCTTC.

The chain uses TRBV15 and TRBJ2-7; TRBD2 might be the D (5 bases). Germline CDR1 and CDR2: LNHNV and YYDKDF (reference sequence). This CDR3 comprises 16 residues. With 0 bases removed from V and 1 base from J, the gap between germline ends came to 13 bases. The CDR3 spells CATSRDGSLPSYEQYF. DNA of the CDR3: TGTGCCACCAGCAGAGATGGGAGTCTCCCTTCCTACGAGCAGTACTTC.

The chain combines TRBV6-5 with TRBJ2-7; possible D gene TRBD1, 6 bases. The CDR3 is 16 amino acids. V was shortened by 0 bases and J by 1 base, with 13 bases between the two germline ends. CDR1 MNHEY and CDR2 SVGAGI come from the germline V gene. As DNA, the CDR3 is TGTGCCAGCAGTTACTCGGGGCAGGGGAAATCCTACGAGCAGTACTTC. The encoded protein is CASSYSGQGKSYEQYF.

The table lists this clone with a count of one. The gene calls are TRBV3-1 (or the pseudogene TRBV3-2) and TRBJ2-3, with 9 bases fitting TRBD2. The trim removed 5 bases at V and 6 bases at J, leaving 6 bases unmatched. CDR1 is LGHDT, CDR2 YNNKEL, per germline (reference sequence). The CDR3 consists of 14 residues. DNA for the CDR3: TGTGCCAGCAGCTATTCTAGCGGGGCCGATACGCAGTATTTT. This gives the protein CASSYSSGADTQYF.

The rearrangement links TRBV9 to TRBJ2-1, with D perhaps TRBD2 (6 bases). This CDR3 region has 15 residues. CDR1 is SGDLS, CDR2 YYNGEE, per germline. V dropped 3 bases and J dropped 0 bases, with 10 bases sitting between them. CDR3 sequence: CASSGGLGSYNEQFF. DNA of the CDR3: TGTGCCAGCAGCGGGGGACTCGGCTCCTACAATGAGCAGTTCTTC.